This TCR beta chain was documented in a study of T cell repertoires in cytomegalovirus infection. About the research overall: The public TCR beta signatures pointed to both CMV infection and matching HLA type.

Germline CDR1 reads SGHTA; CDR2 reads FQGNSA. V lost 7 bases, J lost 3 bases, and 8 bases stayed unmatched. This CDR3 contains 16 residues. This clonotype occurred many times. TCRdb recomputed calls from the reads with MiXCR, one row per CDR3 protein. The sample holds about 360,000 distinct CDR3 sequences; about a sixth are singletons and the top ten take 7.5% to 9%. This TCR derives from a human donor in good health (CMV status not recorded). Some clones in this sample may be carry-over from other donors' samples. Input material: PBMCs. The gene calls are TRBV7-2 and TRBJ1-4, with 10 bases that match TRBD1. The CDR3 reads CASTRTGGASNEKLFF. CDR3 in DNA: TGTGCCAGCACCAGGACAGGGGGGGCGTCTAATGAAAAACTGTTTTTT.